The 19 T cell receptor beta chains in this list originate from one sample, sequenced in a study of CD8 T cells in Susac syndrome. The RNA, 0.5 to 1 ug, was put through reverse transcription using random hexamers. TCRdb re-analysed the immunoSEQ multiplex PCR reads in MiXCR, keeping a single row per CDR3 protein. The sample has 150,000 to 200,000 distinct CDR3 sequences; nearly 97% are singletons. The sample consisted of CD4+ T cells from PBMCs. The receptors were gathered from a human donor with multiple sclerosis.

This chain links TRBV19 with TRBJ2-7; TRBD2 is a possible D gene (6 bases). CDR1 LNHDA and CDR2 SQIVND come from the germline V gene (reference sequence). The V end was cut by 1 base, the J end by 5 bases, with 9 bases between. CDR3 length: 13 residues. This CDR3 reads CASSIGGVDEQYF. The CDR3, as DNA: TGTGCCAGTAGTATAGGGGGGGTCGACGAGCAGTACTTC.

The CDR3: CASSPQGLSDTQYF. The DNA of the CDR3 is TGTGCCAGCAGCCCCCAGGGGTTGTCAGATACGCAGTATTTT. The rearrangement joins TRBV7-9 to TRBJ2-3; D may be TRBD1 (6 bases). Trimming removed 5 bases from V and 4 bases from J, with 13 bases in between. CDR3 length: 14 residues. The germline V gene has CDR1 SEHNR and CDR2 FQNEAQ (reference sequence).

The sample holds one count of this clonotype. In nucleotides, the CDR3 is TGTGCCTGGACGGCGGGGCCGAACACCGGGGAGCTGTTTTTT. Its translation is CAWTAGPNTGELFF. The V and J genes are TRBV30 and TRBJ2-2, with D possibly being TRBD2 (6 bases). The CDR3 contains 14 residues. Germline CDR1 is GTSNPN and CDR2 is SVGIG (reference sequence). V was pared by 4 bases and J by 0 bases, with 9 bases between. The whole variable domain, remainder taken from reference TRBV30 and TRBJ2-2, is SQTIHQWPATLVQPVGSPLSLECTVEGTSNPNLYWYRQAAGRGLQLLFYSVGIGQISSEVPQNLSASRPQDRQFILSSKKLLLSDSGFYLCAWTAGPNTGELFFGEGSRLTVL.

This chain joins TRBV20-1 and TRBJ2-1; D ambiguous. The V gene's germline CDR1 is DFQATT and CDR2 SNEGSKA (reference sequence). V was cut by 5 bases and J by 7 bases, with 15 bases left in between. The CDR3 is 13 amino acids. CDR3 protein: CSASAPVLNEQFF. The CDR3 region has the DNA TGCAGTGCTTCGGCCCCGGTCCTTAATGAGCAGTTCTTC.

The V and J genes are TRBV9 and TRBJ1-2; D is unclear. The V and J ends lost 0 bases and 7 bases respectively, with 13 bases between them. Germline loops: CDR1 SGDLS, CDR2 YYNGEE. The CDR3 runs to 14 residues. The CDR3 loop is CASSVDPEVLGYTF. In DNA, the CDR3 is TGTGCCAGCAGCGTAGATCCGGAGGTCCTTGGCTACACCTTC.

The V gene is TRBV20-1, the J gene TRBJ1-1, with D hard to call. The CDR3 runs to 11 residues. Per germline, CDR1 DFQATT and CDR2 SNEGSKA (reference sequence). Trimming took 5 bases from V and 8 from J, leaving 12 bases between them. CDR3 in DNA: TGCAGTGCTCTTGGACTGGCCGAAGCTTTCTTT. This sequence encodes CSALGLAEAFF.

The chain uses TRBV14 and TRBJ1-2; no reliable D call. This CDR3 spans 12 amino acids. The V gene's germline CDR1 is SGHDN and CDR2 FVKESK. The V end lost 0 bases, the J end lost 4 bases, and 3 bases lay between the germline ends. The CDR3 sequence is CASSQDRYGYTF. CDR3 in DNA: TGTGCCAGCAGCCAAGACCGCTATGGCTACACCTTC.

The CDR3 loop reads CASSKPDPTGNHQPQHF. CDR3 nucleotides: TGTGCCAGCAGCAAGCCCGATCCGACAGGGAACCATCAGCCCCAGCATTTT. This chain joins TRBV21-1 and TRBJ1-5; the table names TRBD1, a call not compared with the DNA. TRBV21-1 is tagged as a pseudogene. The CDR3 length is 17 residues.

The V call is TRBV29-1, the J call TRBJ2-7, with 9 nucleotides matching TRBD2. The ends lost 8 bases at V and 3 bases at J; junction bases unmatched: 8. The CDR3 runs to 13 residues. CDR1 and CDR2 from the germline V gene are SQVTM and ANQGSEA. Here the CDR3 DNA reads TGCAGCCCCTGGACTAGCGATCGCTACGAGCAGTACTTC. Its translation: CSPWTSDRYEQYF.

V usage is TRBV15 and J usage is TRBJ1-2; 7 nucleotides line up with TRBD1. The CDR3 length is 15 residues. Germline trimming cut 1 base from V and 4 bases from J; bases unmatched to any gene: 6. Germline V CDR1 and CDR2: LNHNV, YYDKDF (reference sequence). Here the CDR3 DNA reads TGTGCCACCAGCAGAGGACAGGGTGTCTTCTATGGCTACACCTTC. It specifies CATSRGQGVFYGYTF.

The chain carries TRBV20-1 and TRBJ2-2, with D uncertain. Between the trimmed V and J ends, which lost 0 bases and 3 bases, there was a span of 5 bases. Germline CDR1 reads DFQATT; CDR2 reads SNEGSKA (reference sequence). There are 13 residues in the CDR3. The CDR3 loop is CSARDPYTGELFF. The DNA of the CDR3 is TGCAGTGCTAGAGATCCATACACCGGGGAGCTGTTTTTT.

This clonotype appeared a single time. Here the CDR3 DNA reads TGTGCCAGCTCACGGCAAACAGGGAACTATGGCTACACCTTC. This gives the protein CASSRQTGNYGYTF. The chain recombines TRBV18 with TRBJ1-2, with D possibly being TRBD1 (6 bases). This CDR3 contains 14 residues. V lost 4 bases and J lost 2, with 11 bases in between. Germline values: CDR1 KGHSH, CDR2 LQKENI.

The gene calls are TRBV6-5 and TRBJ1-1, with TRBD1 as a possible D gene (5 bases). The CDR3 sequence is 11 residues long. V was cut by 7 bases and J by 4 bases, with 7 bases left in between. Germline assignment: CDR1 MNHEY and CDR2 SVGAGI. The CDR3 loop reads CASKRGTEAFF. CDR3 DNA sequence: TGTGCCAGCAAAAGGGGCACTGAAGCTTTCTTT.

The gene calls are TRBV4-3 and TRBJ2-7; 8 bases are shared with TRBD2. The CDR3 runs 14 residues. The V gene's germline CDR1 is LGHNA and CDR2 YSLEER. Trimming at V came to 1 base and at J to 2 bases, leaving 1 base not matched to a gene. The CDR3 sequence is CASSQGGGTYEQYF. The CDR3 nucleotides are TGCGCCAGCAGCCAAGGCGGGGGGACCTACGAGCAGTACTTC.

This rearrangement joins TRBV7-2 to TRBJ1-1; D possibly corresponds to TRBD1 (5 bases). Germline values: CDR1 SGHTA, CDR2 FQGNSA. V was shortened by 10 bases and J by 5 bases, with 17 bases between the two germline ends. CDR3 size: 13 residues. The CDR3 spells CAITKGLGTEAFF. The DNA of the CDR3 is TGTGCCATCACCAAGGGGCTTGGTACTGAAGCTTTCTTT.

The V call is TRBV28, the J call TRBJ2-1; TRBD1 might be the D (8 bases). Trimming took off 5 bases at V and 15 bases at J, with 23 bases between the two ends. Germline V gene lookup returns CDR1 MDHEN and CDR2 SYDVKM. The CDR3 has 14 amino acids. CDR3 DNA sequence: TGTGCCAGCAGTCCTCTCGCCGTACAGGGGGGGCCGTTCTTC. Translation: CASSPLAVQGGPFF.

This chain uses TRBV3-1 with TRBJ2-3; D is undetermined. This CDR3 is built from 12 residues. Germline V gene lookup returns CDR1 LGHDT and CDR2 YNNKEL (reference sequence). Trimming left V 1 base short and J 6 bases short, with 5 bases between. The chain's CDR3 is CASSQVEDTQYF. The CDR3, as DNA: TGTGCCAGCAGCCAAGTGGAGGATACGCAGTATTTT.

This chain links TRBV12-3 or TRBV12-4 with TRBJ1-1; no clear D gene. V was cut by 1 base and J by 10 bases, with 7 bases left in between. This CDR3 region has 11 residues. CDR3 in amino acids: CASSLGGLAFF. The CDR3 coding sequence is TGTGCCAGCAGTTTAGGTGGATTAGCTTTCTTT.

V is TRBV19 and J is TRBJ2-2; D is uncertain. The ends were cut back, 5 bases at V and 6 bases at J, with 1 base in the middle. The germline V gene has CDR1 LNHDA and CDR2 SQIVND (reference sequence). The CDR3 has 10 amino acids. CDR3 in amino acids: CASSSGELFF. The CDR3 DNA is TGTGCCAGTAGTTCCGGGGAGCTGTTTTTT. The full variable domain, in which reference TRBV19 and TRBJ2-2 provide the parts outside the CDR3, is DGGITQSPKYLFRKEGQNVTLSCEQNLNHDAMYWYRQDPGQGLRLIYYSQIVNDFQKGDIAEGYSVSREKKESFPLTVTSAQKNPTAFYLCASSSGELFFGEGSRLTVL.